This T cell receptor beta chain is from a study of shared clonotypes between healthy human individuals. The repertoire was sequenced with immunoSEQ multiplex PCR; TCRdb's copy has only in-frame clones and lacks some. The table has about 490,000 clones, around 80% seen once; the top ten hold over 9.5%. The CDR3 runs 16 residues. Trimming cost V 0 bases and J 0 bases, with 9 bases left between them. Germline CDR1 LGHNA, CDR2 YNFKEQ. The sample was PBMCs. The receptor was isolated from a woman in her 40s in good health. Some clones in this sample may be carry-over from other donors' samples. The chain joins TRBV4-2 to TRBJ2-1; D is uncertain. Here the CDR3 reads CASSQEAQDSYNEQFF. The CDR3 bases are TGTGCCAGCAGCCAAGAAGCCCAGGACTCCTACAATGAGCAGTTCTTC.